Shown below are 28 T cell receptor beta chains from a single sample sequenced in a study of cytotoxic CD8 clonotypes in ibrutinib-treated CLL. Libraries were prepared by immunoSEQ multiplex PCR; TCRdb keeps only in-frame clonotypes and omits some of them. The repertoire holds 150,000 or so clones, with around three quarters as singletons. The source was PBMCs, collected after 12 months of ibrutinib treatment. The receptors shown here come from a human donor with chronic lymphocytic leukemia.

In DNA form, the CDR3 reads TGTGCCAGTACACAGGGTAGGAATGAGCAGTTCTTC. Protein product: CASTQGRNEQFF. The chain couples TRBV6-1 to TRBJ2-1; a possible D gene is TRBD1 (6 bases). Trimming left V 9 bases short and J 7 bases short, with 13 bases between. The germline V gene has CDR1 MNHNS and CDR2 SASEGT. This CDR3 contains 12 residues.

V gene TRBV27 combines with J gene TRBJ1-2, with TRBD1 as a possible D gene (6 bases). This CDR3 has 14 residues. Trimming took off 8 bases at V and 5 bases at J, with 18 bases between the two ends. The germline V gene encodes CDR1 MNHEY and CDR2 SMNVEV (reference sequence). The CDR3 spells CASSSGTQNYGYTF. In nucleotides, the CDR3 is TGTGCCAGCTCTTCCGGGACACAAAATTATGGCTACACCTTC.

V gene TRBV7-2 combines with J gene TRBJ1-2, with 9 bases identical to TRBD1. Germline values: CDR1 SGHTA, CDR2 FQGNSA. With 3 bases clipped from V and 4 bases from J, the junction kept 0 bases outside the gene matches. This CDR3 has 13 residues. CDR3 DNA: TGTGCCAGCAGCTTGGGACAGGGCTATGGCTACACCTTC. This encodes CASSLGQGYGYTF.

The CDR3 here is CASSLGLAGGYNEQFF. The CDR3 region has the DNA TGTGCCAGCAGCTTAGGTCTAGCGGGAGGGTACAATGAGCAGTTCTTC. The rearrangement joins TRBV7-9 to TRBJ2-1; 12 bases line up with TRBD2. CDR3 length equals 16 residues. With V trimmed by 1 base and J by 4 bases, 2 bases remained unmatched. Per germline, CDR1 SEHNR and CDR2 FQNEAQ (reference sequence).

This clone has more than one count but fewer than ten. The J gene is TRBJ1-3, the V gene TRBV30; no definite D call. Germline CDR1 reads GTSNPN; CDR2 reads SVGIG (reference sequence). Trimming shortened V by 7 bases and J by 3 bases, and 13 bases separated the two germline ends. This CDR3 is built from 13 residues. The CDR3 spells CASPTSFGNTIYF. Here the CDR3 DNA reads TGTGCCTCCCCGACGTCATTTGGAAACACCATATATTTT.

The chain has TRBV5-8 and TRBJ2-3, with 13 nucleotides matching TRBD2. The V gene's germline CDR1 is SGHTS and CDR2 YDEGEE. V was clipped by 3 bases and J by 4 bases; unmatched bases: 5. The CDR3 is 16 residues long. CDR3 DNA sequence: TGTGCCAGCAGCTCTGGACTAGCGGGAGAACCAGATACGCAGTATTTT. Encoded protein: CASSSGLAGEPDTQYF.

This chain links TRBV18 with TRBJ2-5; 9 bases align to TRBD1. The CDR3 totals 15 residues. Germline V lookup: CDR1 KGHSH, CDR2 LQKENI. J gave up 5 bases and V 6 bases, and 10 bases lay outside the gene matches. CDR3 in amino acids: CASSPGQGIRETQYF. The DNA of the CDR3 is TGTGCCAGCTCGCCCGGACAGGGGATTCGCGAGACCCAGTACTTC.

The chain combines TRBV5-5 with TRBJ2-1; 11 nucleotides match TRBD2. This CDR3 spans 15 amino acids. Unmatched junction bases numbered 4, after V lost 4 bases and J lost 4 bases. In germline, CDR1 is SGHKS, CDR2 YYEKEE (reference sequence). The CDR3, as DNA: TGTGCCAGCAGCGAACGGACTAGCGGGTACAATGAGCAGTTCTTC. Translating it yields CASSERTSGYNEQFF.

In its sample, this clone was seen a few times. V is TRBV28 and J is TRBJ1-3, with D possibly matching TRBD1 (6 bases). The CDR3 covers 16 residues. The V gene lost 4 bases and the J gene lost 4 bases, with 17 bases spanning the gap. Per the germline V gene, CDR1 is MDHEN and CDR2 is SYDVKM. The CDR3 region is CASSSLDRFGGNTIYF. The CDR3, as DNA: TGTGCCAGCAGTTCCCTGGACAGATTCGGAGGAAACACCATATATTTT.

The V gene is TRBV4-2, the J gene TRBJ2-7; TRBD2 might be the D (6 bases). Germline CDR1 is LGHNA and CDR2 is YNFKEQ. Trimming cost V 4 bases and J 2 bases, with 15 bases left between them. The CDR3 contains 15 residues. The CDR3 DNA sequence: TGTGCCAGCAGCCCCGGGGACTCCCCCACCTACGAGCAGTACTTC. It translates to CASSPGDSPTYEQYF.

The V and J genes are TRBV9 and TRBJ2-1; 10 nucleotides match TRBD2. The trim removed 0 bases at V and 9 bases at J, leaving 9 bases unmatched. In germline, CDR1 is SGDLS, CDR2 YYNGEE. The CDR3 totals 16 residues. The chain's CDR3 is CASSVGVRLAGAEQFF. CDR3 bases: TGTGCCAGCAGCGTAGGTGTCCGCCTAGCGGGAGCTGAGCAGTTCTTC.

V and J are TRBV5-1 and TRBJ2-7; perhaps D is TRBD1 or TRBD2 (5 bases each). The CDR3 extends over 14 amino acids. Trimming took off 2 bases at V and 3 bases at J, with 12 bases between the two ends. Germline V CDR1 and CDR2: SGHRS, YFSETQ. The CDR3 region has the DNA TGCGCCAGCAGCTTCAGGCCAGGGAGCTACGAGCAGTACTTC. Its translation is CASSFRPGSYEQYF.

This chain uses TRBV7-2 with TRBJ2-1, with D uncertain. Germline V lookup: CDR1 SGHTA, CDR2 FQGNSA. V lost 10 bases and J lost 5, with 9 bases in between. The CDR3 consists of 11 residues. The CDR3 loop is CATGRDNEQFF. The CDR3 region has the DNA TGTGCCACGGGTAGGGACAATGAGCAGTTCTTC.

The V gene is TRBV11-3, the J gene TRBJ2-3, with 8 bases identical to TRBD2. With V trimmed by 8 bases and J by 2 bases, 6 bases remained unmatched. Germline-derived CDR1 and CDR2 are SGHNT and YENEEA. The CDR3 has 14 residues. In DNA, the CDR3 is TGTGCCAGCTCGGCGGGAGGACACACAGATACGCAGTATTTT. It translates to CASSAGGHTDTQYF.

This clone was detected a few times. V gene TRBV30 combines with J gene TRBJ1-3, with D unresolved. V was pared by 3 bases and J by 0 bases, with 12 bases between. The CDR3 length is 15 residues. Looked up from germline, CDR1 is GTSNPN and CDR2 is SVGIG (reference sequence). The CDR3 loop reads CAWRWRGDSGNTIYF. Written as DNA, the CDR3 is TGTGCCTGGAGATGGCGGGGAGACTCTGGAAACACCATATATTTT.

This rearrangement joins TRBV6-6 to TRBJ2-2; D unresolved. V was shortened by 8 bases and J by 5 bases, with 6 bases between the two germline ends. The germline gives CDR1 MNHNY, CDR2 SVGAGI (reference sequence). The CDR3 covers 11 residues. The CDR3 is CASATTGELFF. CDR3 bases: TGTGCCAGCGCGACAACCGGGGAGCTGTTTTTT.

V and J are TRBV10-1 and TRBJ2-1; possibly TRBD2 for D (6 bases). The CDR3 runs 16 residues. Trimming left V 6 bases short and J 5 bases short, with 20 bases between. CDR1 and CDR2 (germline): WNHNN, SYGVQD (reference sequence). The CDR3 is CASRDSSVRDDNEQFF. CDR3 sequence (DNA): TGCGCCAGCAGGGATTCTAGCGTTAGGGATGACAATGAGCAGTTCTTC.

The table lists this clone with a count of one. J is TRBJ2-1 and V is TRBV5-6; TRBD2 might be the D (6 bases). Germline V lookup: CDR1 SGHDT, CDR2 YYEEEE. With 5 bases removed from V and 0 bases from J, the gap between germline ends came to 18 bases. The CDR3 consists of 17 residues. This chain's CDR3 is CASRRIIRETSYNEQFF. Written as DNA, the CDR3 is TGTGCCAGCAGACGTATCATTCGGGAGACCTCCTACAATGAGCAGTTCTTC.

V and J are TRBV9 and TRBJ1-4; D is unclear. CDR3 length equals 13 residues. V shed 0 bases and J shed 8 bases, with 8 bases lying between them. Germline loops: CDR1 SGDLS, CDR2 YYNGEE. The CDR3 protein is CASSVDSYEKLFF. The CDR3, as DNA: TGTGCCAGCAGCGTAGACAGCTACGAAAAACTGTTTTTT. The whole variable domain, filled in from reference TRBV9 and TRBJ1-4, reads DSGVTQTPKHLITATGQRVTLRCSPRSGDLSVYWYQQSLDQGLQFLIQYYNGEERAKGNILERFSAQQFPDLHSELNLSSLELGDSALYFCASSVDSYEKLFFGSGTQLSVL.

V gene TRBV30 combines with J gene TRBJ2-7; a possible D gene is TRBD2 (7 bases). Per germline, CDR1 GTSNPN and CDR2 SVGIG (reference sequence). This CDR3 has 13 amino acids. V was trimmed by 4 bases and J by 3 bases, leaving 13 bases between them. CDR3 bases: TGTGCCTGGATGGCGGGGGCGGGCTACGAGCAGTACTTC. Encoded protein: CAWMAGAGYEQYF.

The chain recombines TRBV9 with TRBJ2-6; D uncertain. CDR1 is SGDLS, CDR2 YYNGEE, per germline. The CDR3 totals 15 residues. Deletions cut 0 bases from V and 0 bases from J, with 4 bases between. CDR3 DNA: TGTGCCAGCAGCGTAGGTGGCTCTGGGGCCAACGTCCTGACTTTC. Residues: CASSVGGSGANVLTF. The full variable domain, in which reference TRBV9 and TRBJ2-6 provide the parts outside the CDR3, is DSGVTQTPKHLITATGQRVTLRCSPRSGDLSVYWYQQSLDQGLQFLIQYYNGEERAKGNILERFSAQQFPDLHSELNLSSLELGDSALYFCASSVGGSGANVLTFGAGSRLTVL.

This chain links TRBV25-1 with TRBJ2-2; weak D call: TRBD2 (7 bases). Trimming pared 10 bases from V and 1 base from J, leaving 13 bases between. The CDR3 contains 14 residues. Germline values: CDR1 MGHDK, CDR2 SYGVNS. CDR3 protein: CATKGGLNTGELFF. The CDR3 DNA is TGTGCCACCAAGGGGGGGCTGAACACCGGGGAGCTGTTTTTT.

The genes are TRBV5-6 and TRBJ2-7; TRBD1 matches 9 bases. The length of the CDR3 is 14 residues. The junction had 9 bases not matched to a gene; V was cut back by 5 bases and J by 6 bases. Germline V gene sequence: CDR1 SGHDT, CDR2 YYEEEE. CDR3 region: CASSLFDRGGEQYF. The CDR3 region has the DNA TGTGCCAGCAGTTTGTTTGACAGGGGGGGCGAGCAGTACTTC.

The V call is TRBV28, the J call TRBJ2-7; no reliable D call. V gave up 4 bases and J gave up 5 bases, with 9 bases separating them. The CDR3 runs 12 residues. Germline V gives CDR1 MDHEN, CDR2 SYDVKM. The CDR3 sequence: CASSYSGHEQYF. The CDR3 DNA sequence: TGTGCCAGCAGTTACTCTGGCCACGAGCAGTACTTC.

The chain couples TRBV5-1 to TRBJ2-7, with D unclear. Germline V gene sequence: CDR1 SGHRS, CDR2 YFSETQ. V lost 0 bases, J lost 2 bases, and 12 bases lay in between. This CDR3 is built from 15 residues. The CDR3 sequence is CASSLEVAATYEQYF. CDR3 coding DNA: TGCGCCAGCAGCTTGGAGGTGGCGGCTACCTACGAGCAGTACTTC.

The gene calls are TRBV6-5 and TRBJ1-5, with 7 bases lining up with TRBD1. V lost 2 bases, J lost 5 bases, and 3 bases stayed unmatched. Germline-derived CDR1 and CDR2 are MNHEY and SVGAGI. This CDR3 is built from 14 residues. The CDR3 loop reads CASSYRTGDQPQHF. The CDR3 DNA follows: TGTGCCAGCAGTTACCGAACAGGGGATCAGCCCCAGCATTTT.

The V and J genes are TRBV6-5 and TRBJ2-6; D is undetermined. CDR3 length: 14 residues. The V and J ends lost 8 bases and 0 bases respectively, with 8 bases between them. CDR1 and CDR2 (germline): MNHEY, SVGAGI. The CDR3 here is CASRANSGANVLTF. The CDR3 DNA sequence: TGTGCCAGCCGGGCGAACTCTGGGGCCAACGTCCTGACTTTC.

V and J are TRBV5-1 and TRBJ2-3; D gene unclear. Trimming left V 0 bases short and J 1 base short, with 12 bases between. This CDR3 has 16 amino acids. CDR1 and CDR2 (germline): SGHRS, YFSETQ. The CDR3 region is CASSLGQLGGTDTQYF. The CDR3 bases are TGCGCCAGCAGCTTGGGACAACTCGGAGGCACAGATACGCAGTATTTT.